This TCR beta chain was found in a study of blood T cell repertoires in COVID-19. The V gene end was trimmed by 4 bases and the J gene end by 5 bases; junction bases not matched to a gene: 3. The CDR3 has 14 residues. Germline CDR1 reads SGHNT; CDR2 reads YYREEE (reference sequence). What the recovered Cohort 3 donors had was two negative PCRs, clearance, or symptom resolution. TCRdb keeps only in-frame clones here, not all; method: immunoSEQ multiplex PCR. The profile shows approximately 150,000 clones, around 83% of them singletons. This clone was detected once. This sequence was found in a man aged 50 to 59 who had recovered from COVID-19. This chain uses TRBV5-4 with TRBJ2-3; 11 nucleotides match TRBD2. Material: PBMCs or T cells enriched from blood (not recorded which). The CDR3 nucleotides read TGTGCCAGCAGCAATAGCGGGGGGGGAGATACGCAGTATTTT. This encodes CASSNSGGGDTQYF.